Listed below are T cell receptor beta chains from one sample, sequenced in a study of cytomegalovirus exposure and HLA in healthy donors. Method: immunoSEQ multiplex PCR; TCRdb's copy keeps in-frame clones and lacks some. The sample consists of fewer than 200,000 clones, approximately 86% of them appearing once. Sequenced: PBMCs. Receptors originate from a woman younger than 30 in good health and CMV-seronegative. Both conserved end residues are part of each CDR3. The D gene is left open where the match is weak. Part of the rows lack a size; the others show once, few, many or a class for expanded clones.

>TRBD2|TRBJ2-3|TRBV10-2|.
CASSGAGGTDTQYF
TGCGCCAGCAGTGGAGCGGGAGGGACAGATACGCAGTATTTT
>TRBD1|TRBJ2-3|TRBV6-5|.
CASSYSRDRFTDTQYF
TGTGCCAGCAGTTACTCTCGGGACAGATTCACAGATACGCAGTATTTT
>.|TRBJ2-5|TRBV9|.
CASSVSQYPQETQYF
TGTGCCAGCAGCGTGTCACAGTACCCCCAAGAGACCCAGTACTTC
>.|TRBJ2-7|TRBV2|.
CASREGTGIRYEQYF
TGTGCCAGCAGAGAAGGGACGGGAATTCGCTACGAGCAGTACTTC
>TRBD1|TRBJ2-3|TRBV10-3|.
CAITGQGLDTQYF
TGTGCCATCACCGGACAGGGACTTGATACGCAGTATTTT
>.|TRBJ1-3|TRBV18|.
CASSPPLGGHSGNTIYF
TGTGCCAGCTCACCACCCTTGGGAGGGCACTCTGGAAACACCATATATTTT
>.|TRBJ2-5|TRBV9|.
CASGNRQETQYF
TGTGCCAGCGGAAACAGACAAGAGACCCAGTACTTC
>TRBD2|TRBJ2-7|TRBV4-2|.
CASSQAATSGGPPYEQYF
TGTGCCAGCAGCCAAGCCGCCACTAGCGGGGGCCCTCCCTACGAGCAGTACTTC
>.|TRBJ1-1|TRBV27|.
CASSLGLNTEAFF
TGTGCCAGCAGCCTAGGTTTGAACACTGAAGCTTTCTTT
>.|TRBJ1-5|TRBV4-3|.
CASSQGLSQPQHF
TGCGCCAGCAGCCAAGGCCTGAGTCAGCCCCAGCATTTT
>.|TRBJ2-1|TRBV20-1|.
CSARKNGEQFF
TGCAGTGCGCGGAAGAACGGTGAGCAGTTCTTC
>.|TRBJ2-7|TRBV5-6|.
CASSLFQGYEQYF
TGTGCCAGCAGCTTGTTCCAGGGCTACGAGCAGTACTTC
>.|TRBJ2-5|TRBV2|.
CASSDDFAETQYF
TGTGCCAGCAGTGACGACTTTGCGGAGACCCAGTACTTC
>.|TRBJ1-6|TRBV11-1|.
CASSLGGQKAGSPLHF
TGTGCCAGCAGCTTAGGAGGACAGAAGGCGGGTTCACCCCTCCACTTT
>TRBD1|TRBJ1-5|TRBV7-8|.
CASSSTGASNQPQHF
TGTGCCAGCAGCTCGACAGGGGCAAGCAATCAGCCCCAGCATTTT
>TRBD1|TRBJ1-1|TRBV4-3|.
CASSPGTGGGNTEAFF
TGCGCCAGCAGCCCCGGGACAGGTGGGGGGAACACTGAAGCTTTCTTT
>.|TRBJ2-3|TRBV4-3|.
CASSQDRPRGQAGLDTQYF
TGCGCCAGCAGCCAAGATCGCCCCCGGGGGCAAGCGGGATTAGATACGCAGTATTTT
>TRBD1|TRBJ2-4|TRBV27|.
CASGTGGSVNIQYF
TGTGCCAGCGGAACAGGGGGGAGCGTAAACATTCAGTACTTC
>.|TRBJ1-1|TRBV18|few
CASSLDSNTEAFF
TGTGCCAGCTCCCTAGACAGCAACACTGAAGCTTTCTTT
>TRBD2|TRBJ2-5|TRBV15|.
CATSRAGGGSQETQYF
TGTGCCACCAGCAGAGCTGGCGGGGGTAGCCAAGAGACCCAGTACTTC
>TRBD2|TRBJ2-1|TRBV5-5|.
CASSLTSREGNEQFF
TGTGCCAGCAGCTTAACTTCGCGGGAGGGCAATGAGCAGTTCTTC
>.|TRBJ1-5|TRBV10-3|.
CAISESDRYAPHF
TGTGCCATCAGTGAGTCTGACAGGTACGCGCCGCATTTT
>.|TRBJ1-5|TRBV6-4|.
CASSPTGTLNQPQHF
TGTGCCAGCAGTCCCACAGGGACCCTCAATCAGCCCCAGCATTTT
>TRBD1|TRBJ1-1|TRBV27|.
CASSFRGGDTEAFF
TGTGCCAGCAGTTTCAGAGGGGGCGATACTGAAGCTTTCTTT
>.|TRBJ1-1|TRBV10-3|.
CAISEREVLGGTEAFF
TGTGCCATCAGCGAGCGAGAAGTCCTAGGGGGCACTGAAGCTTTCTTT
>TRBD1|TRBJ1-2|TRBV18|.
CASSPVPLTGGYGYTF
TGTGCCAGCTCACCTGTCCCCTTGACAGGGGGCTATGGCTACACCTTC
>TRBD1|TRBJ2-1|TRBV5-4|.
CASSFLLDRGVEQFF
TGTGCCAGCAGCTTCCTACTGGACAGGGGAGTTGAGCAGTTCTTC
>TRBD1|TRBJ1-1|TRBV5-1|once
CASSPMSGQGFTLNTEAFF
TGCGCCAGCAGCCCCATGTCGGGACAGGGGTTTACCCTGAACACTGAAGCTTTCTTT
>.|TRBJ1-1|TRBV18|.
CASSPESGGKTEAFF
TGTGCCAGCTCACCAGAGTCGGGGGGCAAGACTGAAGCTTTCTTT
>.|TRBJ1-1|TRBV15|.
CATSGASGYTEAFF
TGTGCCACCAGCGGAGCCTCAGGTTACACTGAAGCTTTCTTT
>.|TRBJ2-7|TRBV9|.
CASSSDWEALYF
TGTGCCAGCAGCTCCGACTGGGAGGCTCTGTACTTC
>.|TRBJ1-5|TRBV12-5|.
CASGLVIGRGNQPQHF
TGTGCTAGTGGTTTGGTCATCGGGAGGGGCAATCAGCCCCAGCATTTT
>.|TRBJ1-6|TRBV10-3|.
CAISDPSVREAPLHF
TGTGCCATCAGTGACCCCTCAGTGAGGGAGGCACCCCTCCACTTT
>.|TRBJ1-2|TRBV29-1|.
CSAWAGAYGYTF
TGCAGCGCGTGGGCGGGGGCCTATGGCTACACCTTC
>.|TRBJ1-2|TRBV27|.
CASTSQGQGIGYTF
TGTGCCAGCACATCCCAAGGGCAGGGAATCGGCTACACCTTC
>TRBD2|TRBJ2-1|TRBV27|.
CASSFSSGDNEQFF
TGTGCCAGCAGTTTTTCTAGCGGGGACAATGAGCAGTTCTTC
>TRBD2|TRBJ2-1|TRBV27|.
CASSLGSSGTYNEQFF
TGTGCCAGCAGTTTAGGGTCGAGCGGGACCTACAATGAGCAGTTCTTC
>.|TRBJ1-2|TRBV12-5|.
CASGSPWGGYGYTF
TGTGCTAGTGGTTCCCCATGGGGGGGCTATGGCTACACCTTC
>.|TRBJ1-4|TRBV7-8|.
CASSQRIRTENEKLFF
TGTGCCAGCAGCCAACGAATACGGACAGAGAATGAAAAACTGTTTTTT
>TRBD2|TRBJ2-4|TRBV10-2|.
CASSKRRSGRLPGNIQYF
TGCGCCAGCTCCAAGCGGAGGAGCGGGAGGCTTCCGGGGAACATTCAGTACTTC
>.|TRBJ1-4|TRBV30|once
CAWSEGLNEKLFF
TGTGCCTGGAGCGAGGGACTTAATGAAAAACTGTTTTTT
>.|TRBJ2-7|TRBV19|.
CASSIGNGASYEQYF
TGTGCCAGTAGTATAGGCAACGGAGCCTCCTACGAGCAGTACTTC
>TRBD2|TRBJ2-1|TRBV9|.
CASSSGTAGGNEQFF
TGTGCCAGCAGCTCTGGGACCGCGGGGGGCAATGAGCAGTTCTTC
>.|TRBJ2-5|TRBV5-1|once
CASSSRETQYF
TGCGCCAGCAGCTCTCGGGAGACCCAGTACTTC
>.|TRBJ1-3|TRBV14|.
CASSPRGVGNTIYF
TGTGCCAGCAGCCCCCGAGGAGTTGGAAACACCATATATTTT
>.|TRBJ2-7|TRBV7-9|once
CASSPPGTFKSYEQYF
TGTGCCAGCAGCCCCCCCGGGACATTTAAATCTTACGAGCAGTACTTC
>TRBD1|TRBJ1-2|TRBV5-1|.
CASSLDPKGAGGYTF
TGCGCCAGCAGCTTGGACCCCAAGGGGGCGGGTGGCTACACCTTC
>TRBD2|TRBJ2-3|TRBV27|.
CASSLARGADTQYF
TGTGCCAGCAGTCTCGCACGGGGGGCAGATACGCAGTATTTT
>.|TRBJ2-3|TRBV4-2|.
CASSLPQGAERSTDTQYF
TGTGCCAGCAGCCTACCTCAAGGGGCGGAGAGAAGCACAGATACGCAGTATTTT
>.|TRBJ1-1|TRBV6-5|.
CASRTLMGSTEAFF
TGTGCCAGCCGGACACTTATGGGTAGCACTGAAGCTTTCTTT
>.|TRBJ2-7|TRBV18|once
CASSPDSSYEQYF
TGTGCCAGCTCACCAGACTCCTCCTACGAGCAGTACTTC
>.|TRBJ2-1|TRBV4-3|.
CASSQEDAGDEQFF
TGCGCCAGCAGCCAAGAGGACGCAGGGGATGAGCAGTTCTTC